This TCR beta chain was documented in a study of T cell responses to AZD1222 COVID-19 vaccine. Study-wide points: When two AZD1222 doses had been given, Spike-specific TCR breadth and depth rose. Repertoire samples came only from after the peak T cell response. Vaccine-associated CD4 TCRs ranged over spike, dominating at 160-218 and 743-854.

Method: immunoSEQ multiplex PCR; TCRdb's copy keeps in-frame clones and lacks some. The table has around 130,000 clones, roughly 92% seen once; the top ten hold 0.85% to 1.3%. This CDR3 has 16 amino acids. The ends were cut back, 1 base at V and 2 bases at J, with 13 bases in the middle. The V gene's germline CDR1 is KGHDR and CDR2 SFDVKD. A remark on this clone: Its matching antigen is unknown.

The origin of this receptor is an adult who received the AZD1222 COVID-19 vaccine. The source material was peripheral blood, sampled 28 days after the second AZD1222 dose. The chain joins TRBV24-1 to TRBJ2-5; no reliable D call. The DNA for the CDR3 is TGTGCCACCAGTGATTTCACCAAGACGGGTCAAGAGACCCAGTACTTC. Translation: CATSDFTKTGQETQYF.